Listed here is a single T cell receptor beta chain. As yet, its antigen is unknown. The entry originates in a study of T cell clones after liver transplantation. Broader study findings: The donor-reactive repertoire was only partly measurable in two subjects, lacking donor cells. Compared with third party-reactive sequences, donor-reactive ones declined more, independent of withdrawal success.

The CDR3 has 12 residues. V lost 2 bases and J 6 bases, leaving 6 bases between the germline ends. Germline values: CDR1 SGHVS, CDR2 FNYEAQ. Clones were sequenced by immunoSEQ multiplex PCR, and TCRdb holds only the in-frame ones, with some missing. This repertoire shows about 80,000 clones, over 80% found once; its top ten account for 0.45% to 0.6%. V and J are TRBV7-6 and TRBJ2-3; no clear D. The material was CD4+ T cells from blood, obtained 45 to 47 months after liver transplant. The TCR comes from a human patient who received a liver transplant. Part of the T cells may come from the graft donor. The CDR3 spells CASSLIRDTQYF. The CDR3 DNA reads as TGTGCCAGCAGCTTAATCCGGGATACGCAGTATTTT.